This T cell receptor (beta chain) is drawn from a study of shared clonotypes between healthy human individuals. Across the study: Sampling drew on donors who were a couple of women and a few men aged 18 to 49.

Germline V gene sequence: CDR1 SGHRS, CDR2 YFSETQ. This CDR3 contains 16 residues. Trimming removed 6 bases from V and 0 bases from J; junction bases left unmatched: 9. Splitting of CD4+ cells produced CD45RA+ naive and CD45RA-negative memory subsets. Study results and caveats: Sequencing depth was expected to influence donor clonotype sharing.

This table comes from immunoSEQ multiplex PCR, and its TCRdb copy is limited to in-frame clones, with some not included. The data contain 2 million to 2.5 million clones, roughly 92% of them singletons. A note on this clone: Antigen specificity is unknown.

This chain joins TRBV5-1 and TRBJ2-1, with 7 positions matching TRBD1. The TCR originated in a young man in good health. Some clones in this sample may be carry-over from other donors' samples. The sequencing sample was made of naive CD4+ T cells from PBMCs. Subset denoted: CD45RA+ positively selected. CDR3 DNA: TGCGCCAGCATCAAAGACAGGGCGAGCTCCTACAATGAGCAGTTCTTC. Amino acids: CASIKDRASSYNEQFF.